The 20 T cell receptor beta chains below all came from one sample that was sequenced in a study of shared clonotypes between healthy human individuals. Here immunoSEQ multiplex PCR was the method, and the copy in TCRdb shows in-frame clones only, minus some. The sample records under 2,000,000 clones, just under 95% being singletons. It was CD45RO-negative cells, positively selected for CCR7, that made up naive CD8 cells, with terminally differentiated effector memory CD45RA+ cells excluded. Sample: naive CD8+ T cells sorted from blood. The origin of the receptors is a man aged 18 to 30 in good health.

The chain links TRBV6-5 to TRBJ2-7, with 8 nucleotides matching TRBD2. Looked up from germline, CDR1 is MNHEY and CDR2 is SVGAGI. J gave up 6 bases and V 2 bases, and 6 bases lay outside the gene matches. CDR3 length: 14 amino acids. The CDR3 nucleotides read TGTGCCAGCAGTTACCCCGCGGGGGGTGGCGAGCAGTACTTC. Translation: CASSYPAGGGEQYF.

This chain uses TRBV6-1 with TRBJ2-1; D unresolved. The CDR3 has 15 residues. Trimming took off 2 bases at V and 2 bases at J, with 10 bases between the two ends. The germline gives CDR1 MNHNS, CDR2 SASEGT. This chain's CDR3 is CASSEFGNPYNEQFF. CDR3 DNA sequence: TGTGCCAGCAGTGAATTTGGAAACCCCTACAATGAGCAGTTCTTC.

The chain recombines TRBV12-2 with TRBJ2-2. TRBV12-2 is described as a pseudogene. CDR3 length: 14 amino acids. This CDR3 reads CASRNRDPLGELFF. CDR3 in DNA: TGTGCAAGTCGGAACCGGGACCCGCTCGGGGAGCTGTTTTTT.

This chain joins TRBV19 and TRBJ2-2; D call uncertain. Trimming removed 3 bases at V and 3 bases at J, with 23 bases between. The length of the CDR3 is 19 residues. CDR1 is LNHDA, CDR2 SQIVND, per germline (reference sequence). This CDR3 is CASSIPGIGLTRHTGELFF. DNA of the CDR3: TGTGCCAGTAGTATCCCCGGCATTGGGCTTACGAGACACACCGGGGAGCTGTTTTTT. The complete variable domain, with remaining parts taken from reference TRBV19 and TRBJ2-2, reads DGGITQSPKYLFRKEGQNVTLSCEQNLNHDAMYWYRQDPGQGLRLIYYSQIVNDFQKGDIAEGYSVSREKKESFPLTVTSAQKNPTAFYLCASSIPGIGLTRHTGELFFGEGSRLTVL.

This rearrangement joins TRBV13 to TRBJ2-7, with a weak D call TRBD1 (6 bases). CDR1 is PRHDT, CDR2 FYEKMQ, per germline (reference sequence). The V end was cut by 3 bases, the J end by 6 bases, with 9 bases between. CDR3 size: 12 residues. The CDR3 here is CASSFRGREQYF. Written as DNA, the CDR3 is TGTGCCAGCAGCTTCAGGGGTCGCGAGCAGTACTTC.

The chain has TRBV6-1 and TRBJ2-2; TRBD1 is a possible D gene (6 bases). Germline CDR1 and CDR2: MNHNS and SASEGT. The CDR3 consists of 15 residues. V was clipped by 4 bases and J by 7 bases, with 16 bases between them. The CDR3 region has the DNA TGTGCCAGCAGTGCCTCGACAGGTCCCAACGGGGAGCTGTTTTTT. Translation: CASSASTGPNGELFF.

The chain recombines TRBV6-1 with TRBJ1-6; D is perhaps TRBD1 (6 bases). V dropped 6 bases and J dropped 16 bases, with 13 bases sitting between them. CDR1 is MNHNS and CDR2 is SASEGT in the germline V gene. The CDR3 consists of 11 residues. DNA for the CDR3: TGTGCCAGCAGGTTTGGGACAAATCTCCACTTT. Translation: CASRFGTNLHF.

The chain uses TRBV19 and TRBJ2-7, with 8 bases identical to TRBD2. V shed 4 bases, J shed 3 bases, and the junction held 2 bases outside the gene matches. The CDR3 consists of 13 residues. CDR1 and CDR2 from the germline V gene are LNHDA and SQIVND (reference sequence). The CDR3 spells CASSTGLDYEQYF. As DNA, the CDR3 is TGTGCCAGTAGTACGGGACTAGACTACGAGCAGTACTTC.

CDR3 DNA: TGTGCCAGCAGCTTTATGGAAACAGGGTACGGCTACGAGCAGTACTTC. The encoded protein is CASSFMETGYGYEQYF. The chain carries TRBV5-6 and TRBJ2-7; perhaps TRBD1 as D (6 bases). This CDR3 has 16 residues. The V and J ends lost 2 bases and 3 bases respectively, with 18 bases between them. The germline V gene has CDR1 SGHDT and CDR2 YYEEEE.

This chain links TRBV7-8 with TRBJ2-3; no reliable D call. This CDR3 has 15 amino acids. V was cut by 5 bases and J by 0 bases, with 12 bases left in between. Germline CDR1 reads SGHVS; CDR2 reads FQNEAQ. The CDR3 nucleotides are TGTGCCAGCAGCCCCCTTCCCGGGAGCACAGATACGCAGTATTTT. Translated, it gives CASSPLPGSTDTQYF.

The chain is built from TRBV27 and TRBJ2-3; a possible D gene is TRBD2 (5 bases). The germline CDR1 and CDR2 sequences are MNHEY and SMNVEV (reference sequence). The V and J ends lost 3 bases and 4 bases respectively, with 11 bases between them. This CDR3 comprises 14 residues. CDR3 amino acids: CASSFRFGADTQYF. CDR3 sequence (DNA): TGTGCCAGCAGTTTTCGATTCGGGGCAGATACGCAGTATTTT.

The chain carries TRBV11-2 and TRBJ2-5, with D perhaps TRBD1 or TRBD2 (6 bases each). Trimming removed 2 bases at V and 1 base at J, with 14 bases between. The length of the CDR3 is 16 residues. The germline V gene has CDR1 SGHAT and CDR2 FQNNGV. This CDR3 is CASSLRLGGPQETQYF. The CDR3 DNA sequence: TGTGCCAGCAGCTTACGGTTGGGGGGCCCCCAAGAGACCCAGTACTTC.

This clone was seen only once. The chain carries TRBV10-2 and TRBJ2-7; D is perhaps TRBD2 (5 bases). The V gene lost 2 bases and the J gene lost 7 bases, with 12 bases spanning the gap. Germline-derived CDR1 and CDR2 are WSHSY and SAAADI. The CDR3 has 13 residues. CDR3: CASSETSAREQYF. DNA of the CDR3: TGCGCCAGCAGTGAGACTAGTGCCAGGGAGCAGTACTTC.

In DNA, the CDR3 is TGCGCCAGCAGCCATCATGCCTGGACAGGGAAGGTCTACGAGCAGTACTTC. It specifies CASSHHAWTGKVYEQYF. J is TRBJ2-7 and V is TRBV4-3; 8 positions agree with TRBD1. The CDR3 runs 17 residues. J was trimmed by 3 bases and V by 3 bases; bases with no gene match: 13. The germline CDR1 and CDR2 sequences are LGHNA and YSLEER.

This chain links TRBV7-6 with TRBJ2-1, with 11 positions matching TRBD2. The CDR3 has 16 amino acids. Per germline, CDR1 SGHVS and CDR2 FNYEAQ. Trimming removed 3 bases from V and 2 bases from J; junction bases left unmatched: 3. The CDR3 loop reads CASSLGLAAPYNEQFF. CDR3 DNA sequence: TGTGCCAGCAGCTTGGGACTAGCGGCACCCTACAATGAGCAGTTCTTC. Together with reference TRBV7-6 and TRBJ2-1, the CDR3 gives the full variable domain: GAGVSQSPRYKVTKRGQDVALRCDPISGHVSLYWYRQALGQGPEFLTYFNYEAQQDKSGLPNDRFSAERPEGSISTLTIQRTEQRDSAMYRCASSLGLAAPYNEQFFGPGTRLTVL.

This clone was observed a handful of times. The rearrangement joins TRBV6-6 to TRBJ1-6; the D is unclear. V was trimmed by 5 bases and J by 7 bases, leaving 6 bases between them. Germline V gives CDR1 MNHNY, CDR2 SVGAGI (reference sequence). The CDR3 spans 12 residues. The CDR3 protein is CASSPRNSPLHF. Written as DNA, the CDR3 is TGTGCCAGCAGTCCTCGGAATTCACCCCTCCACTTT.

This rearrangement joins TRBV27 to TRBJ1-1; 8 bases agree with TRBD1. Germline-derived CDR1 and CDR2 are MNHEY and SMNVEV (reference sequence). This CDR3 spans 14 amino acids. V was clipped by 7 bases and J by 4 bases; unmatched bases: 8. CDR3 sequence: CASTQTGGSTEAFF. In DNA form, the CDR3 reads TGTGCCAGCACGCAAACAGGGGGGTCCACTGAAGCTTTCTTT.

The rearrangement joins TRBV7-8 to TRBJ2-7; D unclear. Germline CDR1 is SGHVS and CDR2 is FQNEAQ. The CDR3 totals 16 residues. V was trimmed by 1 base and J by 0 bases, leaving 13 bases between them. CDR3 DNA: TGTGCCAGCAGCTTAGGGTCACTAATCAGCTCCTACGAGCAGTACTTC. The encoded protein is CASSLGSLISSYEQYF.

The chain uses TRBV6-5 and TRBJ1-1; D ambiguous. In germline, CDR1 is MNHEY, CDR2 SVGAGI. Trimming took off 0 bases at V and 3 bases at J, with 11 bases between the two ends. The CDR3 totals 15 residues. CDR3 nucleotides: TGTGCCAGCAGTTACTCTTGGGTGGCGGACACTGAAGCTTTCTTT. Its protein product is CASSYSWVADTEAFF.

The chain employs TRBV4-1 and TRBJ2-5; D remains ambiguous. The CDR3 spans 16 residues. Per germline, CDR1 MGHRA and CDR2 YSYEKL. V lost 0 bases and J 4 bases, leaving 15 bases between the germline ends. Here the CDR3 reads CASSQEERYEIETQYF. CDR3 in DNA: TGCGCCAGCAGCCAAGAGGAGCGATACGAAATAGAGACCCAGTACTTC.